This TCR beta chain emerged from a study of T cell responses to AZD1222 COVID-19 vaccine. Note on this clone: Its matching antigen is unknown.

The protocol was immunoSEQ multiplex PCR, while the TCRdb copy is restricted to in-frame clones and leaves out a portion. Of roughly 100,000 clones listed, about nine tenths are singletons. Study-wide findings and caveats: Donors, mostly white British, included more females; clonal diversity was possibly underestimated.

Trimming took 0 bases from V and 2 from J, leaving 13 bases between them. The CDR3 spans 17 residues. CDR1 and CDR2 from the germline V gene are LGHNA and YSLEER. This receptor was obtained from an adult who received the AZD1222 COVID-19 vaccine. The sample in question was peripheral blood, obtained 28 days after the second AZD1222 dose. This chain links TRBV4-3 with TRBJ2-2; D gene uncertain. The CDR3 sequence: CASSQDRRRINTGELFF. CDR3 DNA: TGCGCCAGCAGCCAAGATCGACGCAGAATTAACACCGGGGAGCTGTTTTTT.